Following are 20 T cell receptor beta chains from one sample sequenced in a study of blood T cell repertoires in COVID-19. Method: immunoSEQ multiplex PCR; TCRdb's copy keeps in-frame clones and lacks some. The sample lists over 130,000 clones; around nine tenths were seen once. The sequenced material came from peripheral blood. Receptor source: a human donor in a cohort sampled during active COVID-19.

The chain couples TRBV28 to TRBJ2-1; 9 bases fit TRBD2. There are 16 residues in the CDR3. Looked up from germline, CDR1 is MDHEN and CDR2 is SYDVKM. Unmatched junction bases numbered 4, after V lost 4 bases and J lost 0 bases. CDR3 loop: CASSYAGGSSYNEQFF. CDR3 nucleotide sequence: TGTGCCAGCAGTTATGCGGGGGGGAGCTCCTACAATGAGCAGTTCTTC.

The rearrangement uses TRBV5-1 and TRBJ2-1, with 7 bases identical to TRBD2. The CDR3 sequence is 16 residues long. Germline CDR1 reads SGHRS; CDR2 reads YFSETQ. Trimming at V came to 0 bases and at J to 5 bases, leaving 8 bases not matched to a gene. CDR3 sequence reads: CASSLGLAPRDNEQFF. The CDR3 nucleotides are TGCGCCAGCAGCTTGGGACTAGCACCTCGAGACAATGAGCAGTTCTTC.

The chain has TRBV28 and TRBJ2-7, with TRBD1 identical over 9 bases. The V gene's germline CDR1 is MDHEN and CDR2 SYDVKM. The CDR3 loop spans 14 amino acids. Unmatched junction bases numbered 7, after V lost 10 bases and J lost 0 bases. The CDR3 DNA is TGTGCCATCCTCCGGGGACAGGGCTCCTACGAGCAGTACTTC. Translated: CAILRGQGSYEQYF.

The chain uses TRBV29-1 and TRBJ2-2, with D hard to call. The V gene lost 2 bases and the J gene lost 2 bases, with 9 bases spanning the gap. The germline CDR1 and CDR2 sequences are SQVTM and ANQGSEA. There are 14 residues in the CDR3. The CDR3 region is CSVETLLNTGELFF. The CDR3 coding sequence is TGCAGCGTTGAAACCCTCCTAAACACCGGGGAGCTGTTTTTT.

This clone came up once. The chain's CDR3 is CASTHTSGNTIYF. The CDR3 DNA reads TGTGCCAGCACCCACACCTCTGGAAACACCATATATTTT. The chain joins TRBV6-5 to TRBJ1-3, with no clear D. The germline V gene has CDR1 MNHEY and CDR2 SVGAGI. V dropped 7 bases and J dropped 0 bases, with 7 bases sitting between them. The CDR3 consists of 13 residues.

The V gene is TRBV27, the J gene TRBJ2-7; 8 bases are a match to TRBD1. The trim removed 6 bases at V and 2 bases at J, leaving 6 bases unmatched. The germline gives CDR1 MNHEY, CDR2 SMNVEV (reference sequence). CDR3 length: 14 amino acids. Here the CDR3 reads CASRRGQGPYEQYF. CDR3 in DNA: TGTGCCAGCAGGAGAGGACAGGGCCCCTACGAGCAGTACTTC.

The rearrangement links TRBV2 to TRBJ2-7; a weak D match, TRBD1 (6 bases). The CDR3 totals 14 residues. Trimming removed 2 bases from V and 2 bases from J, with 10 bases in between. Looked up from germline, CDR1 is SNHLY and CDR2 is FYNNEI. The CDR3 DNA sequence: TGTGCCAGCAGTGAAATACAGGGCACCTACGAGCAGTACTTC. Translation gives CASSEIQGTYEQYF.

Notes on this clone: At one end the junction does not follow the germline gene, possibly because of a read error. V usage is TRBV2 and J usage is TRBJ1-6; the D gene is possibly TRBD1 (6 bases). The CDR3 runs to 15 residues. From germline, CDR1 is SNHLY and CDR2 FYNNEI. The CDR3 here is CASREEVTGYSPLHF. The CDR3, as DNA: TGTGCCAGCAGGGAAGAGGTTACAGGGTATTCACCCCTCCACTTT.

This clone has only a few counts. The chain combines TRBV29-1 with TRBJ1-6; 9 bases fit TRBD1. The CDR3 contains 14 residues. Germline values: CDR1 SQVTM, CDR2 ANQGSEA. Germline trimming cut 6 bases from V and 7 bases from J; bases unmatched to any gene: 7. The CDR3 reads CSVRTGGENSPLHF. CDR3 bases: TGCAGCGTACGAACAGGGGGCGAAAATTCACCCCTCCACTTT.

The rearrangement links TRBV6-5 to TRBJ2-7; unclear D gene. The CDR3 is 13 amino acids. Germline lookup yields CDR1 MNHEY and CDR2 SVGAGI. Trimming stripped 6 bases from V and 4 bases from J, with 13 bases between. The CDR3 sequence is CASSPPEKYEQYF. The CDR3 DNA reads TGTGCCAGCAGCCCCCCCGAGAAATACGAGCAGTACTTC.

The chain recombines TRBV6-4 with TRBJ2-2; 7 bases agree with TRBD2. Trimming at V came to 0 bases and at J to 0 bases, leaving 7 bases not matched to a gene. Germline CDR1 and CDR2: MRHNA and SNTAGT. This CDR3 has 18 residues. CDR3 residues: CASSDSLRLAANTGELFF. CDR3 coding DNA: TGTGCCAGCAGTGACTCACTAAGACTAGCCGCGAACACCGGGGAGCTGTTTTTT.

This chain uses TRBV7-2 with TRBJ2-5, with TRBD2 identical over 10 bases. This CDR3 is 15 amino acids long. Trimming removed 5 bases from V and 2 bases from J; junction bases left unmatched: 5. The germline CDR1 and CDR2 sequences are SGHTA and FQGNSA. CDR3 sequence (DNA): TGTGCCAGCAGCACCTTAGCGGGGGGACAAGAGACCCAGTACTTC. It translates to CASSTLAGGQETQYF.

The gene calls are TRBV2 and TRBJ2-7, with 7 bases identical to TRBD2. The germline CDR1 and CDR2 sequences are SNHLY and FYNNEI. The CDR3 is 16 amino acids. With V trimmed by 6 bases and J by 0 bases, 11 bases remained unmatched. DNA for the CDR3: TGTGCCAGCAGACCGAGAACCGGGACTACCTCCTACGAGCAGTACTTC. Its translation is CASRPRTGTTSYEQYF.

V is TRBV12-3 or TRBV12-4 and J is TRBJ1-2, with D possibly TRBD1 on 5 matching bases. The CDR3 contains 13 residues. Deletions cut 7 bases from V and 5 bases from J, with 14 bases between. The CDR3 loop is CASKRGVGYGYTF. CDR3 nucleotides: TGTGCCAGCAAGCGGGGGGTGGGGTATGGCTACACCTTC.

J is TRBJ2-1 and V is TRBV2; TRBD2 might be the D (5 bases). This CDR3 has 13 residues. Germline lookup yields CDR1 SNHLY and CDR2 FYNNEI. Trimming stripped 8 bases from V and 3 bases from J, with 11 bases between. The CDR3 DNA is TGTGCCAGCCTGGAGGCTCTCTACAATGAGCAGTTCTTC. Encoded protein: CASLEALYNEQFF. The complete variable domain, with remaining parts taken from reference TRBV2 and TRBJ2-1, reads EPEVTQTPSHQVTQMGQEVILRCVPISNHLYFYWYRQILGQKVEFLVSFYNNEISEKSEIFDDQFSVERPDGSNFTLKIRSTKLEDSAMYFCASLEALYNEQFFGPGTRLTVL.

This chain joins TRBV7-3 and TRBJ2-2, with D maybe TRBD1 (5 bases). V gave up 2 bases and J gave up 7 bases, with 11 bases separating them. The CDR3 length is 14 residues. Looked up from germline, CDR1 is SGHTA and CDR2 is FQGTGA. CDR3 coding DNA: TGTGCCAGCAGCTTACAGGGTAGAGGCGGGGAGCTGTTTTTT. Protein sequence: CASSLQGRGGELFF. The whole variable domain, filled in from reference TRBV7-3 and TRBJ2-2, reads GAGVSQTPSNKVTEKGKYVELRCDPISGHTALYWYRQSLGQGPEFLIYFQGTGAADDSGLPNDRFFAVRPEGSVSTLKIQRTERGDSAVYLCASSLQGRGGELFFGEGSRLTVL.

The chain has TRBV5-1 and TRBJ2-7, with 8 nucleotides matching TRBD1. With V trimmed by 3 bases and J by 4 bases, 12 bases remained unmatched. Per the germline V gene, CDR1 is SGHRS and CDR2 is YFSETQ. CDR3 length: 16 residues. The CDR3: CASSSSVTGGVYEQYF. In DNA, the CDR3 is TGCGCCAGCAGCTCCTCCGTTACAGGGGGTGTTTACGAGCAGTACTTC.

The rearrangement links TRBV27 to TRBJ1-2; tentatively, D is TRBD1 (6 bases). This CDR3 spans 14 amino acids. Germline-derived CDR1 and CDR2 are MNHEY and SMNVEV (reference sequence). Trimming took off 5 bases at V and 2 bases at J, with 12 bases between the two ends. The CDR3 spells CASSSAGTNYGYTF. The CDR3 bases are TGTGCCAGCAGTAGTGCCGGGACAAACTATGGCTACACCTTC.

The table lists this clone with a count of one. This chain links TRBV6-2 or TRBV6-3 with TRBJ2-5; 7 nucleotides agree with TRBD1. Losses at the gene ends were 5 bases for V and 2 bases for J; bases not matched to a gene: 17. This CDR3 comprises 18 residues. The germline V gene has CDR1 MNHEY and CDR2 SVGEGT. The CDR3 loop reads CASSDVPSTGKGQETQYF. CDR3 sequence (DNA): TGTGCCAGCAGTGACGTCCCGTCGACAGGGAAGGGACAAGAGACCCAGTACTTC.

This clone was seen a single time. The chain employs TRBV28 and TRBJ1-6, with D possibly TRBD1 on 5 matching bases. CDR1 and CDR2 from the germline V gene are MDHEN and SYDVKM. V was cut by 4 bases and J by 7 bases, with 17 bases left in between. The CDR3 is 16 residues long. The CDR3 nucleotides are TGTGCCAGCAGTTCTCGGGGGACGGGAGGGAATTCACCCCTCCACTTT. Translation gives CASSSRGTGGNSPLHF. Filled out from reference TRBV28 and TRBJ1-6, the complete variable domain reads DVKVTQSSRYLVKRTGEKVFLECVQDMDHENMFWYRQDPGLGLRLIYFSYDVKMKEKGDIPEGYSVSREKKERFSLILESASTNQTSMYLCASSSRGTGGNSPLHFGNGTRLTVT.